The clone carrying this TCR beta chain was found many times. Antigen: not known. This sample stems from a study of T cells after posttransplantation cyclophosphamide. General study findings and limits: After PTCy, TRB diversity resembled that of CNI/methotrexate controls. Donor CD8+ memory clones often dominated recipient blood repertoires at later times. Blood and skin or GI T cell repertoires showed limited TRB overlap.

On the day of bone marrow donation, the related graft donor provided peripheral blood. This table comes from immunoSEQ multiplex PCR, and its TCRdb copy is limited to in-frame clones, with some not included. This repertoire holds 40,000 to 55,000 clones, and none appear only once. This CDR3 spans 16 amino acids. The V gene end was trimmed by 5 bases and the J gene end by 0 bases; junction bases not matched to a gene: 4. CDR1 is SEHNR and CDR2 is FQNEAQ in the germline V gene (reference sequence). The sequencing sample was made of PBMCs. This TCR was recovered from a man aged 40-49 years in good health, CMV-negative, and a related stem cell transplant donor. The rearrangement links TRBV7-9 to TRBJ2-5, with TRBD2 identical over 12 bases. In DNA form, the CDR3 reads TGTGCCAGCAGCCCTGGGACTAGCGGGTACCAAGAGACCCAGTACTTC. It is translated as CASSPGTSGYQETQYF.